Listed below are T cell receptor beta chains from one sample, sequenced in a study of cytomegalovirus exposure and HLA in healthy donors. Measured with immunoSEQ multiplex PCR; TCRdb has only the in-frame clones, and not every one. In the table there are more than 150,000 clones, around 75% of which are singletons. Sample: PBMCs. The receptor set was obtained from a woman aged 40 to 50 in good health and CMV-seropositive. The CDR3 runs from the conserved cysteine through the conserved F or W. The D gene is left open where the match is weak. Size is stated for part of the rows, as once, few or many counts, or as a class when the clone is expanded.

v_gene	j_gene	abundance	d_gene	CDR3aa	CDR3nt
TRBV18	TRBJ1-1	-	-	CASSPITRGTNTEAFF	TGTGCCAGCTCGCCTATCACACGGGGGACGAACACTGAAGCTTTCTTT
TRBV7-3	TRBJ2-6	few	-	CASSRTSSGANVLTF	TGTGCCAGCAGTCGTACTAGCTCTGGGGCCAACGTCCTGACTTTC
TRBV7-6	TRBJ2-7	-	TRBD1	CASSLMTGILYEQYF	TGTGCCAGCAGCCTTATGACAGGGATCCTATACGAGCAGTACTTC
TRBV11-3	TRBJ2-7	-	TRBD1	CASSLGFGQGTDEQYF	TGTGCCAGCAGCTTAGGGTTTGGACAGGGCACGGACGAGCAGTACTTC
TRBV2	TRBJ1-2	-	-	CASSEEDRLNNYGYTF	TGTGCCAGCAGTGAAGAGGACAGACTAAATAACTATGGCTACACCTTC
TRBV7-9	TRBJ1-1	-	-	CASSLGGLITEAFF	TGTGCCAGCAGCTTAGGCGGTCTAATCACTGAAGCTTTCTTT
TRBV5-1	TRBJ1-5	-	-	CASSLGTDQPQHF	TGCGCCAGCAGCTTGGGGACAGATCAGCCCCAGCATTTT
TRBV28	TRBJ1-5	-	-	CASSGTSGPGNQPQHF	TGTGCCAGCAGTGGCACCTCTGGTCCGGGTAATCAGCCCCAGCATTTT
TRBV7-2	TRBJ1-5	-	TRBD1	CASSLGKGARGQPQHF	TGTGCCAGCAGCTTAGGAAAGGGGGCGCGGGGTCAGCCCCAGCATTTT
TRBV11-2	TRBJ1-3	once	-	CASSHLLDMRNTIYF	TGTGCCAGCAGCCACCTCTTGGACATGAGAAACACCATATATTTT
TRBV28	TRBJ2-2	-	-	CASSGALNTGELFF	TGTGCCAGCAGTGGAGCTTTGAACACCGGGGAGCTGTTTTTT
TRBV28	TRBJ1-2	-	-	CASSISLGKEGYTF	TGTGCCAGCAGTATCAGTCTAGGCAAGGAAGGCTACACCTTC
TRBV10-3	TRBJ2-5	-	-	CAISEGAQETQYF	TGTGCCATCAGTGAAGGGGCACAAGAGACCCAGTACTTC
TRBV11-2	TRBJ2-7	-	TRBD2	CASSLAGLAGVVEQYF	TGTGCCAGCAGCTTAGCGGGACTAGCGGGAGTAGTCGAGCAGTACTTC
TRBV30	TRBJ2-7	-	TRBD1	CAWSVGQGRYEQYF	TGTGCCTGGAGTGTGGGACAGGGAAGATACGAGCAGTACTTC